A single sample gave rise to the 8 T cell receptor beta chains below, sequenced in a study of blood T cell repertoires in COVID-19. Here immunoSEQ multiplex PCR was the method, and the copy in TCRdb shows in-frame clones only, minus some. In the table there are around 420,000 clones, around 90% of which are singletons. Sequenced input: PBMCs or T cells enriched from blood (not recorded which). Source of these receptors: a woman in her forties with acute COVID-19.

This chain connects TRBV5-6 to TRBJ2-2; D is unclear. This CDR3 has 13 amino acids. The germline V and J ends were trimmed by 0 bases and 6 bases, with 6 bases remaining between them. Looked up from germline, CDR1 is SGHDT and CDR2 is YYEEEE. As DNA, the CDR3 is TGTGCCAGCAGCTTGGCTTTTTCCGGGGAGCTGTTTTTT. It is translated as CASSLAFSGELFF.

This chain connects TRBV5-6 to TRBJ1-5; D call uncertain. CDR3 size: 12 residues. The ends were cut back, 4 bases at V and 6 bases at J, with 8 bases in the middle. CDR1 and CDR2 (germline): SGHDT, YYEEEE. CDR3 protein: CASSVGVQPQHF. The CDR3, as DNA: TGTGCCAGCAGCGTCGGGGTTCAGCCCCAGCATTTT.

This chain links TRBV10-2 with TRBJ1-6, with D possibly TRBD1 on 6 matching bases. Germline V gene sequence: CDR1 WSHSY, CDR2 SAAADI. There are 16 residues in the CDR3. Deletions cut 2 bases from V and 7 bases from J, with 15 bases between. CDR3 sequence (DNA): TGCGCCAGCAGTGAGCCAGAGACAGGACTGAATTCACCCCTCCACTTT. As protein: CASSEPETGLNSPLHF.

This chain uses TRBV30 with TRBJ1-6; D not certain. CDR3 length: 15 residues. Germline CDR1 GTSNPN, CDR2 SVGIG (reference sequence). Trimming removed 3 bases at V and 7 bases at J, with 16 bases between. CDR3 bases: TGTGCCTGGAGCCAAGGATGGGCAGGAAATTCACCCCTCCACTTT. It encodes CAWSQGWAGNSPLHF. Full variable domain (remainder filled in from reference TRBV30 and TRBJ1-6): SQTIHQWPATLVQPVGSPLSLECTVEGTSNPNLYWYRQAAGRGLQLLFYSVGIGQISSEVPQNLSASRPQDRQFILSSKKLLLSDSGFYLCAWSQGWAGNSPLHFGNGTRLTVT.

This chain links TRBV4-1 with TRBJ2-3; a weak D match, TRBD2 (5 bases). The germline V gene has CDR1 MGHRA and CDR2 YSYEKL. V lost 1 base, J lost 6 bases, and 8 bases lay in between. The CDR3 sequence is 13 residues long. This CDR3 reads CASSQAPSDTQYF. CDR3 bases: TGCGCCAGCAGCCAAGCCCCTAGCGATACGCAGTATTTT.

The CDR3 coding sequence is TGCGCCAGCGATTCTCCCTCCGGGGGAAGCTACACCTTC. Protein sequence: CASDSPSGGSYTF. The chain uses TRBV10-2 and TRBJ1-2; perhaps TRBD1 as D (5 bases). V shed 8 bases and J shed 9 bases, with 19 bases lying between them. This CDR3 has 13 residues. From germline, CDR1 is WSHSY and CDR2 SAAADI.

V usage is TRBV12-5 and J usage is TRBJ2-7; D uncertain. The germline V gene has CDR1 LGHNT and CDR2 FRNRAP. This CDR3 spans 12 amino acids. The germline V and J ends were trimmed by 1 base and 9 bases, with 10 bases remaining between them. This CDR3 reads CASGLDLSWQYF. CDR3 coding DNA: TGTGCTAGTGGTTTGGACCTAAGTTGGCAGTACTTC.

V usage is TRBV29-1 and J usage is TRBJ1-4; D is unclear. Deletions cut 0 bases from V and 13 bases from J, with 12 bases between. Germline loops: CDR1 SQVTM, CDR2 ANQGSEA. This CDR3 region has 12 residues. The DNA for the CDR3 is TGCAGCGTTGAAGATACGGGTGATAGACTGTTTTTT. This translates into CSVEDTGDRLFF.